Listed below are T cell receptor beta chains from one sample, sequenced in a study of shared T cell receptors in the human thymus. TCRdb's table, derived via immunoSEQ multiplex PCR, lists solely in-frame clones and lacks some. This table holds more than 300,000 clones, around 95% found once. The sequencing input was thymocytes. The receptors originated from a human donor. CDR3s include the opening cysteine and the closing phenylalanine or tryptophan. Each record gives: V gene, J gene, D gene, clone size, CDR3 protein, CDR3 DNA. A D gene is named only where the DNA matches it firmly. Expanded clones are given a class, and other clones once, few, many or no size at all.

v_call: TRBV19
j_call: TRBJ1-4
d_call: NA
clone_size: NA
cdr3_aa: CASSFGQSATNEKLFF
cdr3_nt: TGTGCCAGTAGTTTCGGACAGTCTGCAACTAATGAAAAACTGTTTTTT

v_call: TRBV18
j_call: TRBJ1-1
d_call: TRBD1
clone_size: NA
cdr3_aa: CASSPNPDRGVTEAFF
cdr3_nt: TGTGCCAGCTCACCCAACCCGGACAGGGGAGTTACTGAAGCTTTCTTT

v_call: TRBV7-2
j_call: TRBJ2-7
d_call: NA
clone_size: NA
cdr3_aa: CASSFAQGHEQYF
cdr3_nt: TGTGCCAGCAGCTTCGCCCAGGGTCACGAGCAGTACTTC

v_call: TRBV7-6
j_call: TRBJ2-1
d_call: NA
clone_size: NA
cdr3_aa: CASSPRVKSSYNEQFF
cdr3_nt: TGTGCCAGCAGCCCCCGCGTCAAGAGCTCCTACAATGAGCAGTTCTTC

v_call: TRBV7-9
j_call: TRBJ2-1
d_call: NA
clone_size: few
cdr3_aa: CASSLIHNEQFF
cdr3_nt: TGTGCCAGCAGCTTAATCCACAATGAGCAGTTCTTC

v_call: TRBV7-6
j_call: TRBJ2-3
d_call: NA
clone_size: NA
cdr3_aa: CASSPLTIVRRGTDTQYF
cdr3_nt: TGTGCCAGCAGCCCCCTCACAATTGTTCGGCGGGGCACAGATACGCAGTATTTT

v_call: TRBV28
j_call: TRBJ2-7
d_call: TRBD2
clone_size: NA
cdr3_aa: CASSSARGLAGEPLSYEQYF
cdr3_nt: TGTGCCAGCAGTTCTGCTCGCGGACTAGCGGGAGAACCCCTCTCCTACGAGCAGTACTTC

v_call: TRBV9
j_call: TRBJ2-7
d_call: TRBD1
clone_size: NA
cdr3_aa: CASSSGQVGTLYEQYF
cdr3_nt: TGTGCCAGCAGCTCTGGACAGGTAGGCACCCTCTACGAGCAGTACTTC

v_call: TRBV9
j_call: TRBJ2-7
d_call: TRBD1
clone_size: once
cdr3_aa: CASSPGTGTYEQYF
cdr3_nt: TGTGCCAGCAGCCCCGGGACAGGGACCTACGAGCAGTACTTC

v_call: TRBV12-5
j_call: TRBJ2-1
d_call: NA
clone_size: NA
cdr3_aa: CASGLVRGGSNSYNEQFF
cdr3_nt: TGTGCTAGTGGTTTGGTCAGGGGGGGTAGCAACTCCTACAATGAGCAGTTCTTC

v_call: TRBV15
j_call: TRBJ1-3
d_call: NA
clone_size: NA
cdr3_aa: CATSRAGEWSSGNTIYF
cdr3_nt: TGTGCCACCAGCAGAGCGGGAGAATGGAGCTCTGGAAACACCATATATTTT

v_call: TRBV7-9
j_call: TRBJ2-5
d_call: TRBD2
clone_size: NA
cdr3_aa: CASSLPGTSGILQETQYF
cdr3_nt: TGTGCCAGCAGTTTACCTGGGACTAGCGGGATTCTTCAAGAGACCCAGTACTTC

v_call: TRBV5-1
j_call: TRBJ1-1
d_call: NA
clone_size: NA
cdr3_aa: CASSLVSVIQERAFF
cdr3_nt: TGCGCCAGCAGCTTGGTTTCGGTCATACAGGAGCGGGCTTTCTTT

v_call: TRBV25-1
j_call: TRBJ2-1
d_call: TRBD2
clone_size: NA
cdr3_aa: CASSDSLWEGRGYNEQFF
cdr3_nt: TGTGCCAGCAGTGACTCTTTATGGGAGGGCCGCGGCTACAATGAGCAGTTCTTC

v_call: TRBV30
j_call: TRBJ2-7
d_call: NA
clone_size: NA
cdr3_aa: CAWSPRGGSYEQYF
cdr3_nt: TGTGCCTGGAGCCCCAGGGGAGGTAGCTACGAGCAGTACTTC

v_call: TRBV19
j_call: TRBJ1-5
d_call: TRBD1
clone_size: NA
cdr3_aa: CASSNGQGDQPQHF
cdr3_nt: TGTGCCAGTAGTAACGGACAGGGGGATCAGCCCCAGCATTTT

v_call: TRBV28
j_call: TRBJ2-7
d_call: NA
clone_size: once
cdr3_aa: CASRGGGSYEQYF
cdr3_nt: TGTGCCAGCCGTGGAGGAGGCAGCTACGAGCAGTACTTC

v_call: TRBV28
j_call: TRBJ1-5
d_call: NA
clone_size: NA
cdr3_aa: CASRARTANQPQHF
cdr3_nt: TGTGCCAGCAGGGCCCGGACCGCTAATCAGCCCCAGCATTTT

v_call: TRBV5-4
j_call: TRBJ2-7
d_call: NA
clone_size: NA
cdr3_aa: CASSSTTSGSTYEQYF
cdr3_nt: TGTGCCAGCAGCTCCACGACCAGCGGCTCTACCTACGAGCAGTACTTC

v_call: TRBV6-5
j_call: TRBJ1-1
d_call: NA
clone_size: once
cdr3_aa: CASIEDTEAFF
cdr3_nt: TGTGCCAGCATTGAGGACACTGAAGCTTTCTTT

v_call: TRBV7-8
j_call: TRBJ2-1
d_call: NA
clone_size: once
cdr3_aa: CASSPVWLSYNEQFF
cdr3_nt: TGTGCCAGCAGCCCCGTATGGCTCTCCTACAATGAGCAGTTCTTC

v_call: TRBV27
j_call: TRBJ2-3
d_call: NA
clone_size: NA
cdr3_aa: CASSLSGRGRSDTQYF
cdr3_nt: TGTGCCAGCAGTTTATCTGGCAGGGGGAGGTCAGATACGCAGTATTTT

v_call: TRBV28
j_call: TRBJ2-1
d_call: TRBD2
clone_size: NA
cdr3_aa: CASSPGLAVQYNEQFF
cdr3_nt: TGTGCCAGCTCACCGGGACTAGCGGTCCAATACAATGAGCAGTTCTTC

v_call: TRBV19
j_call: TRBJ1-4
d_call: TRBD1
clone_size: NA
cdr3_aa: CASNQDRGAEKLFF
cdr3_nt: TGTGCCAGTAACCAGGACAGGGGAGCGGAAAAACTGTTTTTT

v_call: TRBV5-6
j_call: TRBJ2-3
d_call: TRBD1
clone_size: NA
cdr3_aa: CASSLCRTGPSTDTQYF
cdr3_nt: TGTGCCAGCAGCTTATGTCGGACAGGGCCCTCCACAGATACGCAGTATTTT

v_call: TRBV27
j_call: TRBJ2-1
d_call: NA
clone_size: once
cdr3_aa: CASSLYSGPGFCEQFF
cdr3_nt: TGTGCCAGCAGTTTATATTCCGGACCCGGGTTTTGTGAGCAGTTCTTC

v_call: TRBV29-1
j_call: TRBJ2-1
d_call: TRBD2
clone_size: NA
cdr3_aa: CSVSSTLREGSYNEQFF
cdr3_nt: TGCAGCGTTTCAAGCACCTTGCGGGAGGGGTCCTACAATGAGCAGTTCTTC

v_call: TRBV27
j_call: TRBJ2-2
d_call: NA
clone_size: NA
cdr3_aa: CASRRGGRTGELFF
cdr3_nt: TGTGCCAGTAGACGGGGTGGTAGGACCGGGGAGCTGTTTTTT

v_call: TRBV7-6
j_call: TRBJ2-3
d_call: NA
clone_size: once
cdr3_aa: CASSSRGGTQYF
cdr3_nt: TGTGCCAGCAGCTCTAGGGGGGGAACGCAGTATTTT

v_call: TRBV7-9
j_call: TRBJ2-3
d_call: TRBD2
clone_size: NA
cdr3_aa: CASSPGLAGGDTQYF
cdr3_nt: TGTGCCAGCAGCCCCGGACTAGCGGGAGGGGATACGCAGTATTTT

v_call: TRBV28
j_call: TRBJ2-3
d_call: TRBD2
clone_size: NA
cdr3_aa: CASRPGLAPRGQYF
cdr3_nt: TGTGCCAGCAGACCGGGACTAGCTCCTCGGGGGCAGTATTTT

v_call: TRBV7-9
j_call: TRBJ1-5
d_call: NA
clone_size: NA
cdr3_aa: CASMRTGRDQPQHF
cdr3_nt: TGTGCCAGCATGCGAACGGGGAGAGATCAGCCCCAGCATTTT

v_call: TRBV18
j_call: TRBJ2-1
d_call: NA
clone_size: NA
cdr3_aa: CASSQPYRVKYPFYNEQFF
cdr3_nt: TGTGCCAGCTCACAACCCTACAGGGTCAAATACCCTTTTTACAATGAGCAGTTCTTC